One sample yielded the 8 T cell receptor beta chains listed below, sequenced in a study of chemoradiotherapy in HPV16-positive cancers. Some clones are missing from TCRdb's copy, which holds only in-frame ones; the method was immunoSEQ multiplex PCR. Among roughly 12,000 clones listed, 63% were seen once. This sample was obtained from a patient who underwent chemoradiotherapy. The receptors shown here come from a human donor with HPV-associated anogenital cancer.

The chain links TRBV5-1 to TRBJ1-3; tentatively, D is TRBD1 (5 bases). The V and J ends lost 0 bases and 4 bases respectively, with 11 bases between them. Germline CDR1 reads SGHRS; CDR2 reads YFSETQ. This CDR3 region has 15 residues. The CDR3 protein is CASSLDGAWGNTIYF. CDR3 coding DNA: TGCGCCAGCAGCTTGGACGGGGCATGGGGAAACACCATATATTTT.

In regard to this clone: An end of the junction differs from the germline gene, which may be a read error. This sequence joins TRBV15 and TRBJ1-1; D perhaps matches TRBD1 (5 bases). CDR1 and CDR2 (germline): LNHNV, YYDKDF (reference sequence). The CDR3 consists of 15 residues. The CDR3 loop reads CATSRGGLQAPYTHF. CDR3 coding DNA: TGTGCCACCAGCAGGGGGGGACTCCAGGCACCCTATACCCATTTT.

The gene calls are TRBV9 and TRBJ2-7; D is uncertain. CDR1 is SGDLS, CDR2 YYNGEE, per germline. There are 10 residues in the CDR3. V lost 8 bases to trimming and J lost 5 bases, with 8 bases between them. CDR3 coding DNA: TGTGCCAGTCTATGTAACGAGCAGTACTTC. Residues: CASLCNEQYF. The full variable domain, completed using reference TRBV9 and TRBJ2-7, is DSGVTQTPKHLITATGQRVTLRCSPRSGDLSVYWYQQSLDQGLQFLIQYYNGEERAKGNILERFSAQQFPDLHSELNLSSLELGDSALYFCASLCNEQYFGPGTRLTVT.

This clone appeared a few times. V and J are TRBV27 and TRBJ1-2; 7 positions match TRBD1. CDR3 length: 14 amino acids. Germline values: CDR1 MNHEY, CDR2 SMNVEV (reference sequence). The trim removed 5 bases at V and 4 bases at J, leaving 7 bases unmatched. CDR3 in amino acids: CASSPQGTPYGYTF. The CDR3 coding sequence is TGTGCCAGCAGTCCACAGGGGACCCCCTATGGCTACACCTTC.

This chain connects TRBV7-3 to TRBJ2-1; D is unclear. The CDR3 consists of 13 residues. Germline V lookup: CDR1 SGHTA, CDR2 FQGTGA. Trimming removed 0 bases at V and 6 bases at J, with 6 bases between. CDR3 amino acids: CASSLTAANEQFF. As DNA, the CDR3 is TGTGCCAGCAGCTTAACCGCGGCCAATGAGCAGTTCTTC.

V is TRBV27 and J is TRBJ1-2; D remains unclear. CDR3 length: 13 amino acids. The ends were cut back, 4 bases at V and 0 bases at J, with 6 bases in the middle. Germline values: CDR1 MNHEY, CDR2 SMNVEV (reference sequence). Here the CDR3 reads CASSSTTNYGYTF. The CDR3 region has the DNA TGTGCCAGCAGTTCGACTACTAACTATGGCTACACCTTC.

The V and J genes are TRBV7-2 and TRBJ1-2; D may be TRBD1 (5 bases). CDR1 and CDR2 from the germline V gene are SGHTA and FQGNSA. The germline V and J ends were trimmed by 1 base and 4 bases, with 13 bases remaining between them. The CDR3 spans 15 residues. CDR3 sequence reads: CASSLVAGQGYGYTF. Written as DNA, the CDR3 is TGTGCCAGCAGCTTAGTGGCGGGGCAGGGCTATGGCTACACCTTC.

The CDR3 sequence is CATSRPRGAGAYNEQFF. The CDR3 DNA sequence: TGTGCCACCAGCCGTCCCCGGGGGGCGGGGGCCTACAATGAGCAGTTCTTC. V usage is TRBV15 and J usage is TRBJ2-1; weak D call: TRBD2 (7 bases). Deletions cut 5 bases from V and 2 bases from J, with 19 bases between. CDR3 length equals 17 residues. Germline V gene lookup returns CDR1 LNHNV and CDR2 YYDKDF (reference sequence).